Below are 27 T cell receptor beta chains sequenced from a single sample in a study of OX40 agonist ivuxolimab in advanced cancers. Sequencing was performed with immunoSEQ multiplex PCR; in TCRdb, only in-frame clones are kept and a portion is missing. The repertoire holds 90,000 to 100,000 clones, with about 88% as singletons. This specimen was CD4+ or CD8+ T cells sorted from blood, taken in a trial of the OX40 agonist ivuxolimab. These receptors were obtained from an adult with an advanced solid tumor such as melanoma, head and neck, liver or kidney cancer.

CDR3 in DNA: TGTGCCATCAGCGCCGGCGGCGGGGTCACAGATACGCAGTATTTT. It encodes CAISAGGGVTDTQYF. The chain joins TRBV10-3 to TRBJ2-3, with TRBD2 as a possible D gene (6 bases). There are 15 residues in the CDR3. Trimming stripped 6 bases from V and 2 bases from J, with 15 bases between. Looked up from germline, CDR1 is ENHRY and CDR2 is SYGVKD.

V and J are TRBV7-9 and TRBJ1-1; D perhaps matches TRBD1 (6 bases). Trimming left V 3 bases short and J 2 bases short, with 16 bases between. The CDR3 is 16 residues long. The germline V gene has CDR1 SEHNR and CDR2 FQNEAQ (reference sequence). The CDR3: CASSFPGGPENTEAFF. CDR3 coding DNA: TGTGCCAGCAGCTTCCCGGGGGGCCCAGAAAACACTGAAGCTTTCTTT.

The CDR3 sequence: CASSISRSSYNEQFF. CDR3 DNA sequence: TGTGCCAGTAGTATATCCAGGAGCTCCTACAATGAGCAGTTCTTC. This chain joins TRBV19 and TRBJ2-1; no firm D call. The germline V gene encodes CDR1 LNHDA and CDR2 SQIVND (reference sequence). V was clipped by 2 bases and J by 0 bases, with 8 bases between them. CDR3 length: 15 amino acids. Complete variable domain (other parts from reference TRBV19 and TRBJ2-1): DGGITQSPKYLFRKEGQNVTLSCEQNLNHDAMYWYRQDPGQGLRLIYYSQIVNDFQKGDIAEGYSVSREKKESFPLTVTSAQKNPTAFYLCASSISRSSYNEQFFGPGTRLTVL.

This clone has only a few counts. The genes are TRBV27 and TRBJ1-1; no clear D gene. The CDR3 runs to 13 residues. Trimming stripped 6 bases from V and 0 bases from J, with 8 bases between. CDR1 is MNHEY and CDR2 is SMNVEV in the germline V gene (reference sequence). The CDR3 bases are TGTGCCAGCAGAATGGGCCTGAACACTGAAGCTTTCTTT. Its protein is CASRMGLNTEAFF.

The chain carries TRBV5-1 and TRBJ1-5; TRBD1 is a possible D gene (6 bases). V was pared by 0 bases and J by 0 bases, with 13 bases between. Germline CDR1 SGHRS, CDR2 YFSETQ. The CDR3 sequence is 17 residues long. CDR3 sequence (DNA): TGCGCCAGCAGCTTGGTACAGGGAAAATATAGCAATCAGCCCCAGCATTTT. The encoded protein is CASSLVQGKYSNQPQHF.

This sequence joins TRBV7-2 and TRBJ1-2; D ambiguous. Germline values: CDR1 SGHTA, CDR2 FQGNSA. The CDR3 has 15 amino acids. Trimming pared 0 bases from V and 4 bases from J, leaving 12 bases between. The CDR3 is CASSLADGASYGYTF. The CDR3 nucleotides read TGTGCCAGCAGCTTAGCGGACGGAGCGAGCTATGGCTACACCTTC.

The CDR3 region has the DNA TGTGCCCCGCGGGCTAGCGGGAAGGGCACCGGGGAGCTGTTTTTT. Its translation: CAPRASGKGTGELFF. This chain connects TRBV7-9 to TRBJ2-2; TRBD2 agrees at 9 bases. Germline loops: CDR1 SEHNR, CDR2 FQNEAQ (reference sequence). J gave up 4 bases and V 11 bases, and 11 bases lay outside the gene matches. CDR3 length: 15 amino acids.

The chain has TRBV5-4 and TRBJ2-7; D is ambiguous. The ends were cut back, 1 base at V and 5 bases at J, with 4 bases in the middle. Germline CDR1 and CDR2: SGHNT and YYREEE (reference sequence). The CDR3 covers 11 residues. In nucleotides, the CDR3 is TGTGCCAGCAGCTTGAGGGACGAGCAGTACTTC. Protein sequence: CASSLRDEQYF. Full variable domain (rest looked up from reference TRBV5-4 and TRBJ2-7): ETGVTQSPTHLIKTRGQQVTLRCSSQSGHNTVSWYQQALGQGPQFIFQYYREEENGRGNFPPRFSGLQFPNYSSELNVNALELDDSALYLCASSLRDEQYFGPGTRLTVT.

The chain employs TRBV6-6 and TRBJ1-1; D not certain. This CDR3 comprises 12 residues. The germline V gene has CDR1 MNHNY and CDR2 SVGAGI (reference sequence). V was shortened by 0 bases and J by 10 bases, with 9 bases between the two germline ends. In nucleotides, the CDR3 is TGTGCCAGCAGTTACTCGAACCTGGGAGCTTTCTTT. Its protein product is CASSYSNLGAFF.

This clone has just one count. The chain recombines TRBV19 with TRBJ1-2, with 8 bases aligning to TRBD1. Germline V CDR1 and CDR2: LNHDA, SQIVND (reference sequence). V lost 5 bases and J lost 4; bases outside the gene matches: 12. This CDR3 is 16 amino acids long. CDR3 protein: CASSLQGAPGPYGYTF. DNA for the CDR3: TGTGCCAGTAGTCTCCAGGGGGCGCCGGGTCCCTATGGCTACACCTTC. Drawing the rest from reference TRBV19 and TRBJ1-2, the complete variable domain is DGGITQSPKYLFRKEGQNVTLSCEQNLNHDAMYWYRQDPGQGLRLIYYSQIVNDFQKGDIAEGYSVSREKKESFPLTVTSAQKNPTAFYLCASSLQGAPGPYGYTFGSGTRLTVV.

This clone turned up a few times. The V gene is TRBV7-9, the J gene TRBJ2-7; 8 nucleotides agree with TRBD2. This CDR3 is built from 16 residues. V lost 5 bases and J lost 3; bases outside the gene matches: 12. Germline V CDR1 and CDR2: SEHNR, FQNEAQ (reference sequence). The CDR3 DNA sequence: TGTGCCAGCAGCCCTCTCTCAGCGGGAGAAGGCTACGAGCAGTACTTC. Translating it yields CASSPLSAGEGYEQYF.

V usage is TRBV7-2 and J usage is TRBJ1-1; 10 positions agree with TRBD1. The length of the CDR3 is 16 residues. Unmatched junction bases numbered 4, after V lost 3 bases and J lost 0 bases. CDR1 and CDR2 from the germline V gene are SGHTA and FQGNSA. Here the CDR3 reads CASSLGTGAVNTEAFF. CDR3 coding DNA: TGTGCCAGCAGCTTGGGGACAGGGGCCGTGAACACTGAAGCTTTCTTT.

This clone appeared a few times. The V call is TRBV6-1, the J call TRBJ2-1; D is possibly TRBD1 or TRBD2 (5 bases each). The CDR3 contains 15 residues. CDR1 MNHNS and CDR2 SASEGT come from the germline V gene. Trimming stripped 4 bases from V and 0 bases from J, with 10 bases between. The CDR3 region is CASSGKGSSYNEQFF. DNA for the CDR3: TGTGCCAGCAGTGGGAAGGGGAGCTCCTACAATGAGCAGTTCTTC.

The chain couples TRBV7-9 to TRBJ1-1; tentative D call: TRBD1 (5 bases). CDR1 SEHNR and CDR2 FQNEAQ come from the germline V gene (reference sequence). CDR3 length equals 13 residues. V was trimmed by 2 bases and J by 5 bases, leaving 9 bases between them. CDR3 loop: CASSLTGETEAFF. Here the CDR3 DNA reads TGTGCCAGCAGCTTAACAGGCGAGACTGAAGCTTTCTTT.

This chain links TRBV4-2 with TRBJ2-3, with 10 bases fitting TRBD2. Trimming cost V 0 bases and J 6 bases; bases outside gene matches: 9. The CDR3 length is 17 residues. Germline assignment: CDR1 LGHNA and CDR2 YNFKEQ. CDR3 DNA sequence: TGTGCCAGCAGCCAAGATCGCCTCGCAGCGGGAGGGGATACGCAGTATTTT. Its protein is CASSQDRLAAGGDTQYF.

The chain combines TRBV7-8 with TRBJ1-1; 7 nucleotides align to TRBD1. After removal of 1 base from V and 4 bases from J, the junction contained 6 bases not matched to a gene. The length of the CDR3 is 15 residues. The germline CDR1 and CDR2 sequences are SGHVS and FQNEAQ. The CDR3 is CASSLGAGGTTEAFF. The CDR3 DNA is TGTGCCAGCAGCTTAGGGGCAGGGGGGACCACTGAAGCTTTCTTT.

This sequence joins TRBV19 and TRBJ1-1; 7 bases match TRBD1. The CDR3 extends over 14 amino acids. Trimming at V came to 7 bases and at J to 4 bases, leaving 9 bases not matched to a gene. Germline lookup yields CDR1 LNHDA and CDR2 SQIVND (reference sequence). CDR3 loop: CASTNRGPGTEAFF. The CDR3 DNA reads as TGTGCCAGTACCAACAGGGGTCCCGGCACTGAAGCTTTCTTT. Supplemented by reference TRBV19 and TRBJ1-1, the full variable domain reads DGGITQSPKYLFRKEGQNVTLSCEQNLNHDAMYWYRQDPGQGLRLIYYSQIVNDFQKGDIAEGYSVSREKKESFPLTVTSAQKNPTAFYLCASTNRGPGTEAFFGQGTRLTVV.

This rearrangement joins TRBV7-2 to TRBJ1-2; D is undetermined. CDR3 size: 16 residues. With 1 base removed from V and 5 bases from J, the gap between germline ends came to 17 bases. Germline lookup yields CDR1 SGHTA and CDR2 FQGNSA. The CDR3 sequence: CASSLVGPQPGYGYTF. The CDR3 nucleotides are TGTGCCAGCAGCTTAGTAGGCCCCCAGCCGGGGTATGGCTACACCTTC. Using reference TRBV7-2 and TRBJ1-2 for the parts outside the CDR3, the full variable domain is GAGVSQSPSNKVTEKGKDVELRCDPISGHTALYWYRQSLGQGLEFLIYFQGNSAPDKSGLPSDRFSAERTGGSVSTLTIQRTQQEDSAVYLCASSLVGPQPGYGYTFGSGTRLTVV.

The chain uses TRBV19 and TRBJ2-7; possibly TRBD2 for D (6 bases). CDR1 is LNHDA and CDR2 is SQIVND in the germline V gene (reference sequence). The ends were cut back, 0 bases at V and 2 bases at J, with 8 bases in the middle. This CDR3 contains 14 residues. This CDR3 reads CASSIDGGTYEQYF. The CDR3 DNA is TGTGCCAGTAGTATAGACGGCGGGACCTACGAGCAGTACTTC.

The sample holds one count of this clone. The chain couples TRBV19 to TRBJ2-1; TRBD1 matches at 9 bases. The V and J ends lost 6 bases and 2 bases, in that order; junction bases with no gene match: 11. This CDR3 comprises 17 residues. Germline V CDR1 and CDR2: LNHDA, SQIVND (reference sequence). The DNA for the CDR3 is TGTGCCAGTAGGCCTCCATGGGGACAGGGCACCTACAATGAGCAGTTCTTC. It encodes CASRPPWGQGTYNEQFF.

This chain connects TRBV11-2 to TRBJ1-1; no clear D gene. The V gene lost 5 bases and the J gene lost 8 bases, with 9 bases spanning the gap. CDR3 length equals 11 residues. Germline V gene sequence: CDR1 SGHAT, CDR2 FQNNGV. The CDR3 DNA reads TGTGCCAGCAGCCCCACCGTAGAAGCTTTCTTT. It specifies CASSPTVEAFF.

The rearrangement links TRBV9 to TRBJ1-1; tentatively, D is TRBD1 (6 bases). Germline CDR1 SGDLS, CDR2 YYNGEE. There are 15 residues in the CDR3. The V end lost 4 bases, the J end lost 5 bases, and 18 bases lay between the germline ends. CDR3 loop: CASSWGGPPGTEAFF. The CDR3 DNA is TGTGCCAGCAGCTGGGGGGGCCCTCCGGGAACTGAAGCTTTCTTT.

The chain carries TRBV28 and TRBJ2-5; tentatively, D is TRBD1 (6 bases). The last part of the DNA fits TRBJ2-7 better; the J call may be wrong. This CDR3 has 13 amino acids. Germline CDR1 reads MDHEN; CDR2 reads SYDVKM. The CDR3 sequence: CASSFLDSYEQYF. CDR3 nucleotide sequence: TGTGCCAGCAGTTTCCTGGACAGTTACGAGCAGTACTTC.

This chain joins TRBV6-5 and TRBJ2-3, with D unclear. The CDR3 contains 14 residues. With 7 bases removed from V and 0 bases from J, the gap between germline ends came to 11 bases. Germline values: CDR1 MNHEY, CDR2 SVGAGI. The CDR3 DNA is TGTGCCAGCAAGGCCGGCGATAGCACAGATACGCAGTATTTT. Protein sequence: CASKAGDSTDTQYF.

At least ten counts were recorded for this clone. V is TRBV25-1 and J is TRBJ2-1; 8 positions agree with TRBD1. CDR3 length: 14 residues. The germline V gene encodes CDR1 MGHDK and CDR2 SYGVNS. V was clipped by 6 bases and J by 6 bases; unmatched bases: 7. CDR3 amino acids: CASSSGQVLNEQFF. In DNA form, the CDR3 reads TGTGCCAGCAGCTCGGGACAGGTTCTCAATGAGCAGTTCTTC.

This rearrangement joins TRBV6-6 to TRBJ2-7, with D perhaps matching TRBD2 (5 bases). Trimming took off 7 bases at V and 4 bases at J, with 17 bases between the two ends. CDR3 size: 14 residues. From germline, CDR1 is MNHNY and CDR2 SVGAGI (reference sequence). The CDR3 here is CASTSGSGGYEQYF. The CDR3 DNA reads as TGTGCCAGCACCTCCGGAAGCGGAGGTTACGAGCAGTACTTC.

The V call is TRBV18, the J call TRBJ1-2; the D gene is possibly TRBD1 (6 bases). This CDR3 spans 14 amino acids. Trimming cost V 0 bases and J 8 bases, with 13 bases left between them. Germline V gene data show CDR1 as KGHSH and CDR2 as LQKENI. In DNA form, the CDR3 reads TGTGCCAGCTCACCACCGACCGGGGGGCAAGGCTACACCTTC. Protein: CASSPPTGGQGYTF.